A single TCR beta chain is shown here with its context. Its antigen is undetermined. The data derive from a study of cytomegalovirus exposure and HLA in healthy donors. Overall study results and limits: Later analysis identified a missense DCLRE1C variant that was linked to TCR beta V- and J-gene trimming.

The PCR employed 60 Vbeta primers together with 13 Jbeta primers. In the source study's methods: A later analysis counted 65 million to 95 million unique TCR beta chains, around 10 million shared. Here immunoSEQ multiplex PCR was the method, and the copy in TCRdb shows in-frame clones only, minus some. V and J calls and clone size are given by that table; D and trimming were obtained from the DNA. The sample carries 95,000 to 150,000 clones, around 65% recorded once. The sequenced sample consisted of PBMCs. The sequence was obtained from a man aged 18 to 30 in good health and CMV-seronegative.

In DNA form, the CDR3 reads TGTGCCAGCAGCCCCCAGGGACAGGGTGGAGAGACCCAGTACTTC. This codes for CASSPQGQGGETQYF. The gene calls are TRBV5-6 and TRBJ2-5, with TRBD1 identical over 9 bases. V trimming: 4 bases; J trimming: 4 bases; junction bases outside the gene matches: 8. The CDR3 is 15 residues long. The germline CDR1 and CDR2 sequences are SGHDT and YYEEEE.